The rows below give T cell receptor beta chains drawn from one sample of a study of Ad26.COV2.S vaccination and SARS-CoV-2 variants. Clones were sequenced by immunoSEQ multiplex PCR, and TCRdb holds only the in-frame ones, with some missing. The sample includes 410,000 or so clones, 80% to 95% of them seen just once. The specimen was peripheral blood, collected in a trial of Ad26.COV2.S vaccine versus placebo. These receptor sequences come from a person between 18 and 60 years old who received the Ad26.COV2.S COVID-19 vaccine or a placebo. The CDR3 runs from the conserved cysteine through the conserved F or W. A D gene is named only where the DNA matches it firmly. Size is omitted from some rows. Given values are once, few, many or a class for expanded clones.

J gene | V gene | clone size | D gene | CDR3 protein | CDR3 DNA
TRBJ2-3 | TRBV19 | . | . | CASSLTHSTDTQYF | TGTGCCAGTAGTTTGACACATAGCACAGATACGCAGTATTTT
TRBJ2-1 | TRBV27 | . | . | CASSLSWQGGLYNEQFF | TGTGCCAGCAGTTTATCATGGCAGGGGGGTTTGTACAATGAGCAGTTCTTC
TRBJ2-2 | TRBV7-6 | . | . | CASSLPLGSYDTGELFF | TGTGCCAGCAGCTTACCTCTGGGGAGTTATGACACCGGGGAGCTGTTTTTT
TRBJ1-5 | TRBV6-6 | few | TRBD1 | CASSSTGRNQPQHF | TGTGCCAGCAGTTCGACAGGGAGGAATCAGCCCCAGCATTTT
TRBJ2-6 | TRBV9 | . | TRBD2 | CASSVVSWGLAGERAGANVLTF | TGTGCCAGCAGCGTAGTAAGTTGGGGACTAGCGGGAGAAAGGGCCGGGGCCAACGTCCTGACTTTC
TRBJ2-7 | TRBV7-2 | . | TRBD2 | CASSRRTSGRQEQYF | TGTGCCAGCAGCCGCCGGACTAGCGGGAGGCAAGAGCAGTACTTC
TRBJ2-7 | TRBV6-2/TRBV6-3 | once | . | CASSRRGQLAYEQYF | TGTGCCAGCAGTCGACGCGGTCAGCTGGCCTACGAGCAGTACTTC
TRBJ2-7 | TRBV11-2 | once | TRBD1 | CASSFGTGSEQYF | TGTGCCAGCAGCTTCGGGACAGGTAGCGAGCAGTACTTC
TRBJ1-1 | TRBV24-1 | . | . | CATSDLARGVSNTEAFF | TGTGCCACCAGTGATTTGGCCAGGGGAGTATCCAACACTGAAGCTTTCTTT
TRBJ2-5 | TRBV5-1 | . | . | CASSLDFQGSGETQYF | TGCGCCAGCAGCTTGGATTTTCAGGGCTCGGGCGAGACCCAGTACTTC
TRBJ1-1 | TRBV2 | . | . | CARRRSGEAFF | TGTGCCAGAAGACGATCCGGTGAAGCTTTCTTT
TRBJ1-5 | TRBV14 | once | . | CASSQQGNQPQHF | TGTGCCAGCAGCCAGCAGGGCAATCAGCCCCAGCATTTT
TRBJ2-2 | TRBV5-1 | . | TRBD1 | CASSLAPDRANTGELFF | TGCGCCAGCAGCTTGGCCCCGGACAGGGCGAACACCGGGGAGCTGTTTTTT
TRBJ1-2 | TRBV30 | . | . | CAWIQTVGYTF | TGTGCCTGGATCCAAACAGTGGGCTACACCTTC
TRBJ2-3 | TRBV4-1 | . | . | CASSQAEASADTQYF | TGCGCCAGCAGCCAAGCCGAGGCTAGCGCAGATACGCAGTATTTT
TRBJ2-7 | TRBV27 | . | TRBD1 | CASSLFAWDRDYEQYF | TGTGCCAGCAGTTTATTTGCATGGGACAGGGATTACGAGCAGTACTTC
TRBJ2-5 | TRBV7-2 | once | . | CASSLGSSRETQYF | TGTGCCAGCAGCTTGGGATCGTCCCGTGAGACCCAGTACTTC
TRBJ2-1 | TRBV7-9 | . | TRBD2 | CASSPPGLEGRGNEQFF | TGTGCCAGCAGCCCCCCGGGACTAGAGGGGCGAGGGAATGAGCAGTTCTTC
TRBJ2-7 | TRBV2 | . | TRBD1 | CASTLTWDSLKNEQYF | TGTGCCAGCACCCTAACCTGGGACAGTCTAAAGAACGAGCAGTACTTC
TRBJ1-1 | TRBV27 | . | . | CASQTGGAEAFF | TGTGCCAGCCAGACAGGAGGTGCTGAAGCTTTCTTT
TRBJ2-7 | TRBV7-2 | . | TRBD2 | CASSFYLAESYEQYF | TGTGCCAGCAGCTTCTATCTAGCGGAATCCTACGAGCAGTACTTC
TRBJ2-5 | TRBV5-1 | . | TRBD2 | CASSLLASGIQETQYF | TGCGCCAGCAGCTTGTTGGCTAGCGGGATACAAGAGACCCAGTACTTC
TRBJ2-6 | TRBV18 | . | . | CASSPPGVGANVLTF | TGTGCCAGCTCACCACCGGGGGTTGGGGCCAACGTCCTGACTTTC
TRBJ1-5 | TRBV30 | . | . | CAWTNKGPNQPQHF | TGTGCCTGGACCAATAAGGGACCAAATCAGCCCCAGCATTTT